The 11 T cell receptor beta chains in this list originate from one sample, sequenced in a study of early T cells in non-severe SARS-CoV-2 infection. TCRdb processed the 5' RACE reads anew with MiXCR; each CDR3 protein has one entry. Of 30,000 to 40,000 distinct CDR3 sequences listed, 5% to 7% are singletons. The sample taken for sequencing was whole blood. The origin of the receptors is an adult who was a healthcare worker with PCR-confirmed SARS-CoV-2 infection or an uninfected control (not recorded which).

The table lists this clonotype with a few counts. The chain has TRBV12-3 or TRBV12-4 and TRBJ1-1; 10 bases fit TRBD1. With 5 bases clipped from V and 4 bases from J, the junction kept 10 bases outside the gene matches. The CDR3 loop spans 16 amino acids. CDR3 loop: CASSDDRGRAGTEAFF. The DNA for the CDR3 is TGTGCCAGCAGTGACGACAGGGGGCGCGCGGGCACTGAAGCTTTCTTT.

This clonotype was counted at least ten times. This chain connects TRBV29-1 to TRBJ2-7, with 9 bases fitting TRBD1. Germline V lookup: CDR1 SQVTM, CDR2 ANQGSEA. Losses at the gene ends were 2 bases for V and 2 bases for J; bases not matched to a gene: 1. This CDR3 is built from 13 residues. The CDR3 nucleotides are TGCAGCGTTGAAAGACAGGGGGCCTACGAGCAGTACTTC. Translated: CSVERQGAYEQYF.

The chain combines TRBV2 with TRBJ2-5, with D hard to call. The CDR3 is 10 residues long. CDR1 SNHLY and CDR2 FYNNEI come from the germline V gene. V was trimmed by 6 bases and J by 5 bases, leaving 4 bases between them. The CDR3 DNA follows: TGTGCCAGCAGCCTGGAGACCCAGTACTTC. Translation gives CASSLETQYF.

At least ten counts were recorded for this clonotype. This rearrangement joins TRBV21-1 to TRBJ2-1. TRBV21-1 is labeled a pseudogene. The CDR3 covers 13 residues. CDR3 DNA sequence: TGTGCCAGCAGCAAAGGGGTGAGTAGGGAGCAGTTCTTC. Its protein product is CASSKGVSREQFF.

This clonotype was seen many times. This rearrangement joins TRBV2 to TRBJ2-5; TRBD2 matches at 8 bases. Germline lookup yields CDR1 SNHLY and CDR2 FYNNEI. J lost 0 bases, V lost 9 bases, and 6 bases had no gene match. This CDR3 comprises 14 residues. The CDR3 nucleotides read TGTGCCAGAGGTAGCGGGAACTACCAAGAGACCCAGTACTTC. This translates into CARGSGNYQETQYF.

This clonotype was counted a few times. This sequence joins TRBV24-1 and TRBJ2-2; 14 bases line up with TRBD2. The junction had 14 bases not matched to a gene; V was cut back by 8 bases and J by 4 bases. Germline-derived CDR1 and CDR2 are KGHDR and SFDVKD. The CDR3 contains 19 residues. The CDR3 DNA sequence: TGTGCCACCACTCCCATACCGGGACTAGCGGGAGCGGGCACCGGGGAGCTGTTTTTT. Translated: CATTPIPGLAGAGTGELFF.

This clonotype was counted ten times or more. The V call is TRBV12-3 or TRBV12-4, the J call TRBJ1-1; D gene ambiguous. V gave up 7 bases and J gave up 2 bases, with 11 bases separating them. This CDR3 has 13 residues. This CDR3 is CASTVTANTEAFF. DNA for the CDR3: TGTGCCAGCACCGTGACGGCTAACACTGAAGCTTTCTTT.

The rearrangement links TRBV29-1 to TRBJ2-7; 7 nucleotides agree with TRBD1. Germline CDR1 SQVTM, CDR2 ANQGSEA. The CDR3 contains 14 residues. V trimming: 6 bases; J trimming: 0 bases; junction bases outside the gene matches: 8. The CDR3 here is CSVVDRASSYEQYF. Written as DNA, the CDR3 is TGCAGCGTAGTCGACAGGGCTAGCTCCTACGAGCAGTACTTC.

This clonotype was recorded at least ten times. The V and J genes are TRBV30 and TRBJ2-2, with D possibly TRBD2 on 6 matching bases. This CDR3 is built from 13 residues. The V end was cut by 4 bases, the J end by 7 bases, with 13 bases between. CDR1 and CDR2 (germline): GTSNPN, SVGIG (reference sequence). This CDR3 reads CAWNGGHGGELFF. As DNA, the CDR3 is TGTGCCTGGAACGGGGGTCATGGCGGGGAGCTGTTTTTT.

This clonotype showed up many times. The chain combines TRBV29-1 with TRBJ2-4; D may be TRBD1 (6 bases). Trimming removed 3 bases at V and 7 bases at J, with 10 bases between. The germline V gene has CDR1 SQVTM and CDR2 ANQGSEA. The CDR3 loop spans 12 amino acids. CDR3 sequence (DNA): TGCAGCGTTGAGGTTCAGGGGAACATTCAGTACTTC. It yields the protein CSVEVQGNIQYF.

Many counts were recorded for this clonotype. V usage is TRBV20-1 and J usage is TRBJ1-4; tentatively, D is TRBD1 (6 bases). The CDR3 spans 13 residues. Deletions cut 6 bases from V and 3 bases from J, with 11 bases between. Germline CDR1 and CDR2: DFQATT and SNEGSKA (reference sequence). The CDR3: CSAGRGANEKLFF. CDR3 DNA: TGCAGTGCAGGAAGGGGGGCTAATGAAAAACTGTTTTTT.